The T cell receptor (beta chain) described here comes from a study of regulatory and conventional T cells in RAG deficiency. The study's findings and limits: Omenn syndrome and CID/AS patients had 85 to 100-fold fewer unique Treg TCR beta sequences, versus about 10-fold elsewhere.

The sorted conventional CD4+ T cells were CD25-low and CD127-high, with genomic DNA sequenced. V lost 2 bases and J lost 4; bases outside the gene matches: 13. This CDR3 contains 18 residues. Germline-derived CDR1 and CDR2 are SEHNR and FQNEAQ (reference sequence). Regarding this clone: Its antigen is unidentified.

Produced via immunoSEQ multiplex PCR; TCRdb's table is partial and in-frame only. The repertoire consists of approximately 28,000 clones, with 90% to 95% occurring once and the leading ten covering over 0.15%. Separately, the same data were catalogued under a study of regulatory T cells. That report notes: Amplification used 52 TRBV primers and 13 TRBJ primers.

This sequence joins TRBV7-9 and TRBJ1-2, with 10 bases matching TRBD1. The sequenced sample consisted of CD25- CD4+ T cells sorted from blood. This receptor was identified in a human donor in good health. The CDR3 here is CASSLRSGTGDFRYGYTF. DNA of the CDR3: TGTGCCAGCAGCTTACGATCCGGGACAGGGGATTTTCGCTATGGCTACACCTTC.